The clone carrying this TCR beta chain showed up many times. Antigen specificity is unknown. Only healthy Caucasians were included as donors. V trimming: 3 bases; J trimming: 4 bases; junction bases outside the gene matches: 4. The CDR3 runs to 16 residues. The data stem from a study of identical twins. Study-wide findings and caveats: Where out-of-frame alpha sequences were twin-shared, they showed excess low generation probability.

TCRdb ran MiXCR on the 5' RACE reads and lists one entry per CDR3 protein. The sample yields 210,000 or so distinct CDR3 sequences, 6% to 9% seen once. This sample was also put to use in a study of yellow fever vaccine responses in identical twins. As reported in that work: Twins reportedly had a vaccine T cell response that seemed partly convergent, partly personalized.

This chain links TRBV12-3 or TRBV12-4 with TRBJ1-6; 9 nucleotides match TRBD1. Sequencing was carried out using memory (CD45RO+) T cells sorted from blood. The clonotype originates from a woman aged 18-29 years in good health. The CDR3 sequence: CASSFTGQGYNSPLHF. CDR3 sequence (DNA): TGTGCCAGCAGTTTTACGGGACAGGGTTATAATTCACCCCTCCACTTT.